What follows is one T cell receptor (beta chain) and its context. The data were obtained in a study of patients and donors after allogeneic stem cell transplantation. TCRdb reprocessed the RT-PCR reads with MiXCR, giving one entry per CDR3 protein. The data show 900,000 to 1,000,000 distinct CDR3 sequences, 18% seen once. Germline assignment: CDR1 MNHEY and CDR2 SMNVEV (reference sequence). This CDR3 spans 14 amino acids. Trimming stripped 5 bases from V and 0 bases from J, with 7 bases between. This chain links TRBV27 with TRBJ2-2; tentative D call: TRBD2 (6 bases). This clonotype was obtained from a human donor who was either an allogeneic HSCT recipient or a stem cell or donor lymphocyte infusion donor (not recorded which). It is not recorded whose cells these are; they may come from a transplant donor. The sequenced sample consisted of blood, either unsorted or a sorted T cell fraction (not recorded which). The CDR3 nucleotides are TGTGCCAGCAGTCGGGGGACGAACACCGGGGAGCTGTTTTTT. This gives the protein CASSRGTNTGELFF.